What follows are 30 T cell receptor beta chains derived from one specimen sequenced in a study of blood T cell repertoires in COVID-19 (dated by TCRdb to between 2020 and 2021). Receptors were amplified or captured by the immunoSEQ multiplex PCR assay. Sourced from immuneACCESS, this table was stored by TCRdb with only in-frame sequences that have V and J called. A share of the clones is absent; for the studies checked, an unresolved V gene accounts for under half, and the remainder has no known explanation. For this sample the table gives fewer than 300,000 clones, of which more than 85% were detected only once. Roughly 2.3% of the sample comes from the top ten. The sample was peripheral blood. All receptors come from a woman aged 25 to 45 with COVID-19, enrolled during active disease.

The chain's CDR3 is CASRVSSSYNEQFF. The CDR3 nucleotides read TGTGCCAGCAGGGTTTCGAGCTCCTACAATGAGCAGTTCTTC. The chain carries TRBV11-2 and TRBJ2-1; no reliable D call. Germline CDR1 is SGHAT and CDR2 is FQNNGV. The CDR3 consists of 14 residues. V was clipped by 6 bases and J by 0 bases, with 9 bases between them.

The CDR3 nucleotides are TGTGCCAGCAGTTACTCGCGGGATCAGCCCCAGCATTTT. This encodes CASSYSRDQPQHF. This chain joins TRBV6-5 and TRBJ1-5; D remains ambiguous. Germline CDR1 and CDR2: MNHEY and SVGAGI. The V end was cut by 0 bases, the J end by 5 bases, with 5 bases between. There are 13 residues in the CDR3.

The genes are TRBV29-1 and TRBJ1-2; D is undetermined. CDR1 is SQVTM and CDR2 is ANQGSEA in the germline V gene. Trimming took 0 bases from V and 5 from J, leaving 13 bases between them. The CDR3 spans 14 residues. The CDR3 reads CSVEDQSGKYGYTF. The CDR3 bases are TGCAGCGTTGAAGATCAGTCGGGAAAGTATGGCTACACCTTC.

The sample holds one count of this clone. The CDR3 region is CASSPVGSAGGETQYF. CDR3 nucleotide sequence: TGTGCCAGTAGTCCGGTCGGTTCAGCGGGAGGGGAGACCCAGTACTTC. The rearrangement uses TRBV19 and TRBJ2-5, with TRBD2 matching over 10 bases. From germline, CDR1 is LNHDA and CDR2 SQIVND (reference sequence). This CDR3 spans 16 amino acids. Trimming removed 5 bases from V and 5 bases from J; junction bases left unmatched: 11.

V usage is TRBV5-1 and J usage is TRBJ1-3, with D hard to call. Germline CDR1 reads SGHRS; CDR2 reads YFSETQ. The CDR3 covers 16 residues. Trimming cost V 2 bases and J 2 bases, with 14 bases left between them. CDR3 loop: CASSFQGGEPGNTIYF. CDR3 sequence (DNA): TGCGCCAGCAGCTTTCAAGGTGGAGAGCCTGGAAACACCATATATTTT.

The rearrangement links TRBV7-9 to TRBJ1-2, with 8 bases aligning to TRBD1. The J segment lost 6 bases and the V segment lost 5 bases, leaving 8 bases of the junction unmatched. Germline CDR1 is SEHNR and CDR2 is FQNEAQ (reference sequence). The CDR3 sequence is 14 residues long. CDR3 sequence: CASSPQDRANGYTF. CDR3 coding DNA: TGTGCCAGCAGCCCTCAGGACAGGGCGAATGGCTACACCTTC.

The chain uses TRBV11-2 and TRBJ1-6; tentative D call: TRBD1 (5 bases). Germline V lookup: CDR1 SGHAT, CDR2 FQNNGV. This CDR3 has 14 residues. Trimming took 1 base from V and 9 from J, leaving 10 bases between them. CDR3 region: CASSLVGGPSPLHF. The CDR3 DNA sequence: TGTGCCAGCAGCTTAGTCGGGGGTCCTTCACCCCTCCACTTT.

The J gene is TRBJ2-1, the V gene TRBV5-1; 7 bases are a match to TRBD2. Trimming removed 3 bases from V and 3 bases from J; junction bases left unmatched: 6. This CDR3 comprises 15 residues. Looked up from germline, CDR1 is SGHRS and CDR2 is YFSETQ. CDR3 sequence: CASSSLADSYNEQFF. CDR3 DNA sequence: TGCGCCAGCAGCTCCCTAGCGGATAGCTACAATGAGCAGTTCTTC.

J is TRBJ2-5 and V is TRBV12-5; D may be TRBD2 (6 bases). This CDR3 is 12 amino acids long. V was shortened by 2 bases and J by 5 bases, with 6 bases between the two germline ends. Germline CDR1 is LGHNT and CDR2 is FRNRAP. This chain's CDR3 is CASGLRGETQYF. The CDR3 coding sequence is TGTGCTAGTGGTTTGCGGGGGGAGACCCAGTACTTC.

This chain uses TRBV5-1 with TRBJ2-7; D may be TRBD1 (5 bases). The germline V and J ends were trimmed by 4 bases and 2 bases, with 16 bases remaining between them. This CDR3 is 15 amino acids long. The germline gives CDR1 SGHRS, CDR2 YFSETQ. In DNA, the CDR3 is TGCGCCAGCAGCCGCGGCGCGCAGGGAACCTACGAGCAGTACTTC. It is translated as CASSRGAQGTYEQYF.

In this sample, this clone turned up a few times. This sequence joins TRBV7-9 and TRBJ2-2, with D perhaps matching TRBD2 (5 bases). V was cut by 1 base and J by 7 bases, with 13 bases left in between. There are 15 residues in the CDR3. Germline assignment: CDR1 SEHNR and CDR2 FQNEAQ (reference sequence). CDR3 region: CASSLVKEESGELFF. The CDR3 DNA reads as TGTGCCAGCAGCTTAGTGAAGGAGGAGAGCGGGGAGCTGTTTTTT.

The chain recombines TRBV6-5 with TRBJ2-2; D might be TRBD2 (6 bases). The V end lost 0 bases, the J end lost 4 bases, and 12 bases lay between the germline ends. The V gene's germline CDR1 is MNHEY and CDR2 SVGAGI. The CDR3 is 16 residues long. The CDR3 sequence: CASSYSRASVTGELFF. In nucleotides, the CDR3 is TGTGCCAGCAGTTACTCTAGGGCTAGCGTCACCGGGGAGCTGTTTTTT.

The CDR3 nucleotides read TGCAGCGTTGAGGACAGGGACCCTTATGGCTACACCTTC. Its protein is CSVEDRDPYGYTF. The chain is built from TRBV29-1 and TRBJ1-2, with 8 positions matching TRBD1. J gave up 5 bases and V 3 bases, and 5 bases lay outside the gene matches. CDR1 is SQVTM and CDR2 is ANQGSEA in the germline V gene. This CDR3 is built from 13 residues.

This clone was found once. This sequence joins TRBV18 and TRBJ2-3; tentative D call: TRBD1 (5 bases). V lost 3 bases and J lost 2, with 9 bases in between. The length of the CDR3 is 14 residues. Germline V gene sequence: CDR1 KGHSH, CDR2 LQKENI. The CDR3 DNA reads as TGTGCCAGCTCACCGACAGAATTCACAGATACGCAGTATTTT. As protein: CASSPTEFTDTQYF.

The V and J genes are TRBV5-4 and TRBJ1-4, with unresolved D. Germline assignment: CDR1 SGHNT and CDR2 YYREEE (reference sequence). V lost 0 bases to trimming and J lost 6 bases, with 9 bases between them. CDR3 length equals 14 residues. CDR3 protein: CASSLDMLDEKLFF. CDR3 bases: TGTGCCAGCAGCTTGGACATGCTGGATGAAAAACTGTTTTTT.

The genes are TRBV7-8 and TRBJ1-5; D is perhaps TRBD1 (6 bases). Trimming took off 4 bases at V and 7 bases at J, with 17 bases between the two ends. The length of the CDR3 is 15 residues. Germline loops: CDR1 SGHVS, CDR2 FQNEAQ. The CDR3 loop is CASSSRDIVGQPQHF. The DNA of the CDR3 is TGTGCCAGCAGCTCTCGGGACATCGTAGGCCAGCCCCAGCATTTT.

The rearrangement links TRBV7-6 to TRBJ2-1, with 12 bases that match TRBD2. The CDR3 covers 15 residues. The germline V gene has CDR1 SGHVS and CDR2 FNYEAQ. V gave up 1 base and J gave up 6 bases; unmatched junction bases: 1. The CDR3 is CASSLGLAGVNEQFF. CDR3 sequence (DNA): TGTGCCAGCAGCTTAGGACTAGCGGGAGTCAATGAGCAGTTCTTC.

This clone showed up just once. This chain uses TRBV19 with TRBJ1-6; D is undetermined. This CDR3 comprises 12 residues. Germline loops: CDR1 LNHDA, CDR2 SQIVND (reference sequence). Trimming cost V 5 bases and J 7 bases, with 6 bases left between them. CDR3 nucleotides: TGTGCCAGTAGTCAACAAAATTCACCCCTCCACTTT. Its protein product is CASSQQNSPLHF.

The V and J genes are TRBV3-1 (or the pseudogene TRBV3-2) and TRBJ1-2, with 10 bases aligning to TRBD1. Looked up from germline, CDR1 is LGHDT and CDR2 is YNNKEL (reference sequence). With 4 bases clipped from V and 4 bases from J, the junction kept 0 bases outside the gene matches. The CDR3 contains 13 residues. This CDR3 is CASSRDRGYGYTF. In DNA, the CDR3 is TGTGCCAGCAGCCGGGACAGGGGCTATGGCTACACCTTC.

V and J are TRBV27 and TRBJ2-6, with TRBD2 matching over 11 bases. The CDR3 is made up of 20 amino acids. CDR1 and CDR2 (germline): MNHEY, SMNVEV (reference sequence). V lost 3 bases and J lost 2; bases outside the gene matches: 12. DNA for the CDR3: TGTGCCAGCAGTTTTCGACTAGCGGGGCTTAGCAGAGCTGGGGCCAACGTCCTGACTTTC. Translated, it gives CASSFRLAGLSRAGANVLTF.

Points on this clone: Other DNA sequences from this sample encode an identical CDR3 as well. The genes are TRBV27 and TRBJ1-1; no clear D. V lost 2 bases and J lost 0, with 7 bases in between. Germline V gives CDR1 MNHEY, CDR2 SMNVEV (reference sequence). This CDR3 spans 14 amino acids. DNA for the CDR3: TGTGCCAGCAGTTTACCCGGTATGAACACTGAAGCTTTCTTT. It specifies CASSLPGMNTEAFF.

J is TRBJ2-7 and V is TRBV7-9, with D uncertain. V was cut by 5 bases and J by 2 bases, with 10 bases left in between. The CDR3 totals 13 residues. Germline V gene sequence: CDR1 SEHNR, CDR2 FQNEAQ (reference sequence). CDR3 region: CASSRDGAYEQYF. The CDR3, as DNA: TGTGCCAGCAGCCGAGATGGTGCCTACGAGCAGTACTTC.

This clone was detected only a few times. The rearrangement links TRBV14 to TRBJ2-7; no definite D call. Per the germline V gene, CDR1 is SGHDN and CDR2 is FVKESK. There are 14 residues in the CDR3. V was pared by 2 bases and J by 0 bases, with 8 bases between. CDR3 residues: CASSQQVGSYEQYF. CDR3 bases: TGTGCCAGCAGCCAACAGGTGGGCTCCTACGAGCAGTACTTC. The whole variable domain, remainder taken from reference TRBV14 and TRBJ2-7, is EAGVTQFPSHSVIEKGQTVTLRCDPISGHDNLYWYRRVMGKEIKFLLHFVKESKQDESGMPNNRFLAERTGGTYSTLKVQPAELEDSGVYFCASSQQVGSYEQYFGPGTRLTVT.

V usage is TRBV11-2 and J usage is TRBJ2-1, with D unclear. Germline lookup yields CDR1 SGHAT and CDR2 FQNNGV. CDR3 length: 14 residues. The V end was cut by 0 bases, the J end by 5 bases, with 8 bases between. The CDR3 sequence: CASSLDPGNNEQFF. Written as DNA, the CDR3 is TGTGCCAGCAGCTTAGATCCAGGAAACAATGAGCAGTTCTTC.

The sample holds one count of this clone. CDR3 sequence reads: CASGPGWGTNREQYF. In DNA, the CDR3 is TGTGCTAGTGGACCCGGGTGGGGGACAAACCGCGAGCAGTACTTC. This chain joins TRBV12-5 and TRBJ2-7; tentatively, D is TRBD1 (6 bases). The germline V gene has CDR1 LGHNT and CDR2 FRNRAP. Deletions cut 6 bases from V and 6 bases from J, with 21 bases between. The CDR3 is 15 residues long.

The chain carries TRBV7-2 and TRBJ2-1; the D gene is possibly TRBD2 (6 bases). The CDR3 covers 19 residues. V was cut by 5 bases and J by 0 bases, with 23 bases left in between. Germline V lookup: CDR1 SGHTA, CDR2 FQGNSA. The DNA for the CDR3 is TGTGCCAGCAGCCCACCGCTGGCCGGGACTTTGAGCTCCTACAATGAGCAGTTCTTC. Its protein is CASSPPLAGTLSSYNEQFF.

The chain is built from TRBV3-1 (or the pseudogene TRBV3-2) and TRBJ1-2; D is possibly TRBD1 (5 bases). The V end lost 0 bases, the J end lost 4 bases, and 6 bases lay between the germline ends. Germline CDR1 LGHDT, CDR2 YNNKEL (reference sequence). The CDR3 totals 13 residues. CDR3 DNA sequence: TGTGCCAGCAGCCAAGAAGGGGCCTATGGCTACACCTTC. Its translation is CASSQEGAYGYTF.

This CDR3 is CASSESNRGSYEQYF. CDR3 bases: TGCGCCAGCAGTGAGTCGAATCGGGGATCCTACGAGCAGTACTTC. The chain uses TRBV10-2 and TRBJ2-7, with TRBD2 as a possible D gene (5 bases). V lost 0 bases and J lost 1, with 10 bases in between. The germline V gene has CDR1 WSHSY and CDR2 SAAADI. The CDR3 has 15 amino acids.

The chain uses TRBV24-1 and TRBJ2-1; 10 bases align to TRBD2. Germline-derived CDR1 and CDR2 are KGHDR and SFDVKD. The V and J ends lost 2 bases and 5 bases, in that order; junction bases with no gene match: 2. The CDR3 length is 15 residues. The CDR3 DNA reads as TGTGCCACCAGTGATTCGGGACTAGCGAACAATGAGCAGTTCTTC. Its protein product is CATSDSGLANNEQFF.

The sample holds a few counts of this clone. The rearrangement joins TRBV9 to TRBJ1-3; D perhaps matches TRBD1 (5 bases). V was cut by 0 bases and J by 3 bases, with 10 bases left in between. The CDR3 runs 15 residues. Germline values: CDR1 SGDLS, CDR2 YYNGEE. The CDR3 DNA is TGTGCCAGCAGCGTAGAGGGGAAAATTGGAAACACCATATATTTT. It is translated as CASSVEGKIGNTIYF.